This T cell receptor beta chain stems from a study of long-term antiretroviral therapy in people with HIV. Study outcomes and limitations: Older ART regimens may have been in use when blood was drawn between the mid-2000s and the late 2010s. Subsequent to ART, diversity was augmented yet persisted below that of transplant donor controls.

In the case of this clone: Its target is not known.

Assay version v3.0 of immunoSEQ was used, and it was run at survey level. Libraries were prepared by immunoSEQ multiplex PCR; TCRdb keeps only in-frame clonotypes and omits some of them. The top ten hold about 5.2% of the sample, which has 35,000 to 40,000 clones, roughly 80% seen once. J gave up 0 bases and V 8 bases, and 13 bases lay outside the gene matches. Germline V CDR1 and CDR2: SQVTM, ANQGSEA. The CDR3 covers 16 residues. This chain joins TRBV29-1 and TRBJ1-5, with 7 bases fitting TRBD1. The input for sequencing was unsorted PBMCs, taken 1.5 years after starting antiretroviral therapy. The receptor was isolated from a man aged 18 to 30 with HIV. The CDR3 DNA is TGCAGCCAAGAGACGAAGACAGGGCGTAGCAATCAGCCCCAGCATTTT. Translation gives CSQETKTGRSNQPQHF. Looking up the rest from reference TRBV29-1 and TRBJ1-5 gives the full variable domain: SAVISQKPSRDICQRGTSLTIQCQVDSQVTMMFWYRQQPGQSLTLIATANQGSEATYESGFVIDKFPISRPNLTFSTLTVSNMSPEDSSIYLCSQETKTGRSNQPQHFGDGTRLSIL.